Below are 2 T cell receptor beta chains sequenced from a single sample in a study of T cells after yellow fever vaccination. TCRdb ran MiXCR on the 5' RACE reads and lists one entry per CDR3 protein. The data show more than 450,000 distinct CDR3 sequences, roughly a fifth seen once. This sample comprised PBMCs, obtained less than 25 days after the first yellow fever vaccination. The source of these receptors is a man aged 18 to 30 who received the YFV17D yellow fever vaccine.

This clonotype was recorded only once. V gene TRBV5-1 combines with J gene TRBJ2-1; TRBD2 agrees at 8 bases. The junction had 8 bases not matched to a gene; V was cut back by 5 bases and J by 10 bases. Germline V gene sequence: CDR1 SGHRS, CDR2 YFSETQ. The CDR3 runs 13 residues. The CDR3: CASRLAGTTEQFF. The CDR3 coding sequence is TGCGCCAGCAGGTTAGCGGGGACTACGGAGCAGTTCTTC.

The chain recombines TRBV28 with TRBJ2-3; no clear D gene. Germline lookup yields CDR1 MDHEN and CDR2 SYDVKM. The CDR3 is made up of 14 amino acids. V dropped 6 bases and J dropped 2 bases, with 12 bases sitting between them. The DNA for the CDR3 is TGTGCCAGCAGAACCGAGGCGTACACAGATACGCAGTATTTT. This codes for CASRTEAYTDTQYF. Full variable domain (missing parts from reference TRBV28 and TRBJ2-3): DVKVTQSSRYLVKRTGEKVFLECVQDMDHENMFWYRQDPGLGLRLIYFSYDVKMKEKGDIPEGYSVSREKKERFSLILESASTNQTSMYLCASRTEAYTDTQYFGPGTRLTVL.